A single sample is the source of the 25 T cell receptor beta chains below, sequenced in a study of blood T cell repertoires in COVID-19. The repertoire was sequenced with immunoSEQ multiplex PCR; TCRdb's copy has only in-frame clones and lacks some. This repertoire shows hundreds of thousands of clones, roughly 85% found once; its top ten account for roughly a sixth. The sample taken for sequencing was PBMCs or T cells enriched from blood (not recorded which). The receptors originated from a middle-aged man who had recovered from COVID-19.

This chain links TRBV7-9 with TRBJ2-3; 8 bases line up with TRBD2. Germline V lookup: CDR1 SEHNR, CDR2 FQNEAQ (reference sequence). Unmatched junction bases numbered 10, after V lost 5 bases and J lost 0 bases. CDR3 size: 17 residues. The CDR3, as DNA: TGTGCCAGCAGCCCGGGGGGGGGACAAGAGAGCACAGATACGCAGTATTTT. Translated, it gives CASSPGGGQESTDTQYF.

This clone is a singleton in its sample. CDR3 in amino acids: CASSPRPGTSVGEQYF. The CDR3 DNA follows: TGTGCCAGCAGCCCGAGGCCCGGGACTAGTGTGGGTGAGCAGTACTTC. The gene calls are TRBV3-1 (or the pseudogene TRBV3-2) and TRBJ2-7, with TRBD2 matching over 8 bases. The CDR3 covers 16 residues. Germline CDR1 LGHDT, CDR2 YNNKEL (reference sequence). V was clipped by 4 bases and J by 7 bases; unmatched bases: 15.

The gene calls are TRBV6-4 and TRBJ2-5, with 12 bases lining up with TRBD2. CDR3 length: 17 residues. The ends lost 2 bases at V and 3 bases at J; junction bases unmatched: 7. The V gene's germline CDR1 is MRHNA and CDR2 SNTAGT. CDR3 region: CASSDTRLAGEKETQYF. The CDR3 DNA is TGTGCCAGCAGTGACACCCGACTAGCGGGAGAAAAAGAGACCCAGTACTTC.

The chain couples TRBV6-2 or TRBV6-3 to TRBJ2-7; tentatively, D is TRBD2 (6 bases). Germline CDR1 is MNHEY and CDR2 is SVGEGT. CDR3 length equals 15 residues. V lost 6 bases and J lost 1, with 16 bases in between. The CDR3 reads CASSSGSGESYEQYF. Written as DNA, the CDR3 is TGTGCCAGCAGCTCCGGGAGTGGAGAATCCTACGAGCAGTACTTC.

This sequence joins TRBV20-1 and TRBJ2-7, with D possibly matching TRBD2 (6 bases). The CDR3 runs 14 residues. Per the germline V gene, CDR1 is DFQATT and CDR2 is SNEGSKA (reference sequence). V shed 3 bases and J shed 5 bases, with 17 bases lying between them. The CDR3 protein is CSASPGSLVDEQYF. For the CDR3, the DNA is TGCAGTGCTAGTCCCGGGAGTTTAGTAGACGAGCAGTACTTC.

The chain employs TRBV2 and TRBJ2-5; 8 nucleotides align to TRBD2. From germline, CDR1 is SNHLY and CDR2 FYNNEI. V shed 7 bases, J shed 5 bases, and the junction held 9 bases outside the gene matches. There are 14 residues in the CDR3. CDR3 sequence (DNA): TGTGCCAGCAATTTGGCGGGAGGAGGTGAGACCCAGTACTTC. Its protein is CASNLAGGGETQYF.

The V gene is TRBV7-6, the J gene TRBJ1-1, with 7 bases aligning to TRBD1. The CDR3 length is 15 residues. With 1 base clipped from V and 5 bases from J, the junction kept 7 bases outside the gene matches. The germline V gene has CDR1 SGHVS and CDR2 FNYEAQ. As DNA, the CDR3 is TGTGCCAGCAGCTTAGTGGAGACAGGGACAACTGAAGCTTTCTTT. Amino acid sequence: CASSLVETGTTEAFF.

To note about this clone: A read error is possible here, since a much larger clone lies one base away. CDR3 region: CASSQGLAGTDTQYF. The DNA for the CDR3 is TGTGCCAGCAGCCAGGGACTAGCGGGCACAGATACGCAGTATTTT. The rearrangement joins TRBV5-8 to TRBJ2-3; 11 bases are a match to TRBD2. With 4 bases clipped from V and 1 base from J, the junction kept 2 bases outside the gene matches. Germline V gene lookup returns CDR1 SGHTS and CDR2 YDEGEE. The CDR3 covers 15 residues.

This chain connects TRBV10-1 to TRBJ2-3; maybe TRBD2 (5 bases). The CDR3 runs 16 residues. Germline CDR1 and CDR2: WNHNN and SYGVQD (reference sequence). Trimming stripped 5 bases from V and 3 bases from J, with 18 bases between. Written as DNA, the CDR3 is TGCGCCAGCAGTTCCCACCGGGGAGCCAAGACAGATACGCAGTATTTT. It translates to CASSSHRGAKTDTQYF.

This clone was seen only a few times. V is TRBV10-2 and J is TRBJ2-7; D is ambiguous. CDR3 length equals 13 residues. Germline CDR1 and CDR2: WSHSY and SAAADI. Between the trimmed V and J ends, which lost 2 bases and 2 bases, there was a span of 7 bases. The CDR3 DNA reads as TGCGCCAGCAGTGAGGAGCTAGCCTACGAGCAGTACTTC. Its protein product is CASSEELAYEQYF.

The chain combines TRBV18 with TRBJ2-7, with 9 positions matching TRBD1. This CDR3 has 15 amino acids. CDR1 and CDR2 (germline): KGHSH, LQKENI. The V gene end was trimmed by 1 base and the J gene end by 3 bases; junction bases not matched to a gene: 4. The CDR3 loop reads CASSPRGQGFYEQYF. The CDR3 coding sequence is TGTGCCAGCTCACCACGGGGACAGGGATTCTACGAGCAGTACTTC.

The count of this clone is one. This sequence joins TRBV19 and TRBJ1-1, with D unclear. This CDR3 contains 13 residues. The ends were cut back, 6 bases at V and 0 bases at J, with 8 bases in the middle. Germline loops: CDR1 LNHDA, CDR2 SQIVND (reference sequence). CDR3 in amino acids: CASSPNMNTEAFF. The CDR3 region has the DNA TGTGCCAGTAGCCCAAACATGAACACTGAAGCTTTCTTT.

The chain has TRBV30 and TRBJ2-1; the D is unclear. Trimming cost V 5 bases and J 5 bases, with 10 bases left between them. Germline assignment: CDR1 GTSNPN and CDR2 SVGIG (reference sequence). This CDR3 is 12 amino acids long. The CDR3 region has the DNA TGTGCCTGGGCTGACAATGACAATGAGCAGTTCTTC. It translates to CAWADNDNEQFF. Together with reference TRBV30 and TRBJ2-1, the CDR3 gives the full variable domain: SQTIHQWPATLVQPVGSPLSLECTVEGTSNPNLYWYRQAAGRGLQLLFYSVGIGQISSEVPQNLSASRPQDRQFILSSKKLLLSDSGFYLCAWADNDNEQFFGPGTRLTVL.

The V call is TRBV7-8, the J call TRBJ2-2, with D possibly matching TRBD1 (6 bases). Between the trimmed V and J ends, which lost 1 base and 5 bases, there was a span of 11 bases. The germline V gene encodes CDR1 SGHVS and CDR2 FQNEAQ. This CDR3 is 15 amino acids long. The CDR3 here is CASSLVGGTTGELFF. DNA for the CDR3: TGTGCCAGCAGCTTAGTAGGGGGAACGACCGGGGAGCTGTTTTTT.

The chain uses TRBV2 and TRBJ1-1, with D possibly matching TRBD1 (5 bases). The CDR3 has 12 amino acids. The germline V gene encodes CDR1 SNHLY and CDR2 FYNNEI. Trimming took 6 bases from V and 11 from J, leaving 16 bases between them. Here the CDR3 reads CASSTRQRNAFF. DNA of the CDR3: TGTGCCAGCAGCACCCGACAGAGGAACGCTTTCTTT.

The rearrangement links TRBV5-4 to TRBJ2-1; D gene ambiguous. The CDR3 runs 12 residues. V was clipped by 2 bases and J by 7 bases, with 7 bases between them. Germline V gene sequence: CDR1 SGHNT, CDR2 YYREEE (reference sequence). The CDR3 is CASSFSRNEQFF. The CDR3 DNA reads TGTGCCAGCAGCTTTTCCAGGAATGAGCAGTTCTTC.

V gene TRBV5-4 combines with J gene TRBJ2-5; 8 bases map to TRBD1. The trim removed 3 bases at V and 4 bases at J, leaving 5 bases unmatched. Germline-derived CDR1 and CDR2 are SGHNT and YYREEE (reference sequence). CDR3 size: 14 residues. The CDR3 DNA reads TGTGCCAGCAGCTCCCCAGGGGGCGCAGAGACCCAGTACTTC. Amino acids: CASSSPGGAETQYF.

This clone is a singleton in its sample. The V and J genes are TRBV21-1 and TRBJ1-6; the table's TRBD1 call for D was not verified on the DNA. TRBV21-1 is labeled a pseudogene. The CDR3 spans 17 residues. The CDR3 bases are TGTGCCAGCAGCAGGGACAGGCGGAAAAATCATAATTCACCCCTCCACTTT. Translation: CASSRDRRKNHNSPLHF.

The chain carries TRBV11-2 and TRBJ2-3, with 15 bases matching TRBD2. Germline V gene sequence: CDR1 SGHAT, CDR2 FQNNGV. V dropped 5 bases and J dropped 0; count of bases not matched to a gene: 6. This CDR3 has 18 amino acids. The CDR3 DNA sequence: TGTGCCAGCAGCCCAGGGACTAGCGGGAGGTCGAGCACAGATACGCAGTATTTT. It codes for CASSPGTSGRSSTDTQYF.

V and J are TRBV4-2 and TRBJ2-2; 13 nucleotides agree with TRBD2. The J segment lost 4 bases and the V segment lost 1 base, leaving 12 bases of the junction unmatched. The germline gives CDR1 LGHNA, CDR2 YNFKEQ. CDR3 size: 20 residues. The CDR3 DNA sequence: TGTGCCAGCAGCCAAGTCCCTGGACTAGCGGGAGCCCCGGGCACCGGGGAGCTGTTTTTT. As protein: CASSQVPGLAGAPGTGELFF.

V is TRBV2 and J is TRBJ2-7; 7 nucleotides agree with TRBD2. CDR1 and CDR2 from the germline V gene are SNHLY and FYNNEI. V trimming: 8 bases; J trimming: 4 bases; junction bases outside the gene matches: 2. The CDR3 has 11 residues. In DNA form, the CDR3 reads TGTGCCAGCGGGGACTATTACGAGCAGTACTTC. The encoded protein is CASGDYYEQYF.

V and J are TRBV19 and TRBJ2-7, with D possibly matching TRBD1 (6 bases). CDR1 is LNHDA and CDR2 is SQIVND in the germline V gene (reference sequence). The CDR3 extends over 15 amino acids. V was shortened by 5 bases and J by 0 bases, with 14 bases between the two germline ends. The CDR3 reads CASSVQGGFSYEQYF. The DNA of the CDR3 is TGTGCCAGTAGTGTACAGGGTGGATTCTCCTACGAGCAGTACTTC.

This clone was seen only a few times. The genes are TRBV6-5 and TRBJ2-7; possible D gene TRBD2, 5 bases. From germline, CDR1 is MNHEY and CDR2 SVGAGI. This CDR3 comprises 12 residues. V gave up 6 bases and J gave up 4 bases, with 10 bases separating them. The DNA of the CDR3 is TGTGCCAGCAGGTTCGGGGAGTACGAGCAGTACTTC. It encodes CASRFGEYEQYF.

The CDR3 here is CASQDTYGYTF. The CDR3 DNA follows: TGTGCCAGCCAGGACACCTATGGCTACACCTTC. The rearrangement links TRBV6-5 to TRBJ1-2, with TRBD1 as a possible D gene (5 bases). The CDR3 is 11 residues long. The V end lost 8 bases, the J end lost 4 bases, and 8 bases lay between the germline ends. The germline V gene has CDR1 MNHEY and CDR2 SVGAGI.

This clone appeared many times. The chain carries TRBV28 and TRBJ1-6; D is uncertain. The CDR3 length is 14 residues. In germline, CDR1 is MDHEN, CDR2 SYDVKM. The germline V and J ends were trimmed by 3 bases and 2 bases, with 5 bases remaining between them. The CDR3 loop reads CASSFPAYNSPLHF. Written as DNA, the CDR3 is TGTGCCAGCAGTTTCCCAGCCTATAATTCACCCCTCCACTTT.